This TCR beta chain comes out of a study of shared clonotypes between healthy human individuals. Study outcomes and limitations: Specimens sampled were limited to blood, with tissue repertoires likely differing.

Per the original methods: With immunoSEQ giving junction-only sequences and no quality scores, filtering differed. The data were produced by immunoSEQ multiplex PCR, yet TCRdb's version contains in-frame clones alone and is incomplete. The D gene and trimming were derived from the DNA, and the V and J assignments and clone size from that table. The data contain around 530,000 clones, around three quarters of them singletons. Germline values: CDR1 SGHRS, CDR2 YFSETQ. This CDR3 is built from 16 residues. Between the trimmed V and J ends, which lost 4 bases and 0 bases, there was a span of 14 bases. Comment on this clone: Its antigen is unidentified.

The source of this sequence is a woman in her thirties or forties in good health. Some clones in this sample may be carry-over from other donors' samples. The chain links TRBV5-1 to TRBJ1-3; D may be TRBD1 (6 bases). The sample consisted of PBMCs. DNA for the CDR3: TGCGCCAGCAGCCAGGGGACGGTCCTCTCTGGAAACACCATATATTTT. Its protein product is CASSQGTVLSGNTIYF. The whole variable domain, filled in from reference TRBV5-1 and TRBJ1-3, reads KAGVTQTPRYLIKTRGQQVTLSCSPISGHRSVSWYQQTPGQGLQFLFEYFSETQRNKGNFPGRFSGRQFSNSRSEMNVSTLELGDSALYLCASSQGTVLSGNTIYFGEGSWLTVV.